This T cell receptor (beta chain) was sequenced in a study of shared clonotypes between healthy human individuals. This clone has only one observation. Several immunoSEQ plates held equal portions of the genomic DNA taken from each subset. Clones were read by immunoSEQ multiplex PCR, and TCRdb kept only the in-frame ones, dropping some. This table holds millions of clones, roughly 96% found once. Those who donated were healthy HIV-negative adults, with no recent acute infections or vaccinations reported. This clonotype originated in a man between 18 and 29 years old in good health. Sequencing was carried out using naive CD4+ T cells sorted from blood. Subset reported: CD45RA+ positively selected.

CDR3 sequence (DNA): TGTGCCAGCAGTTTTAGCTCAGGGCCTAGGTTTGAAGCTTTCTTT. Translation: CASSFSSGPRFEAFF. This chain links TRBV28 with TRBJ1-1; a possible D gene is TRBD1 (5 bases). This CDR3 region has 15 residues. V shed 3 bases and J shed 7 bases, with 18 bases lying between them. Germline CDR1 and CDR2: MDHEN and SYDVKM. The variable domain in full, with the rest retrieved from reference TRBV28 and TRBJ1-1, is DVKVTQSSRYLVKRTGEKVFLECVQDMDHENMFWYRQDPGLGLRLIYFSYDVKMKEKGDIPEGYSVSREKKERFSLILESASTNQTSMYLCASSFSSGPRFEAFFGQGTRLTVV.